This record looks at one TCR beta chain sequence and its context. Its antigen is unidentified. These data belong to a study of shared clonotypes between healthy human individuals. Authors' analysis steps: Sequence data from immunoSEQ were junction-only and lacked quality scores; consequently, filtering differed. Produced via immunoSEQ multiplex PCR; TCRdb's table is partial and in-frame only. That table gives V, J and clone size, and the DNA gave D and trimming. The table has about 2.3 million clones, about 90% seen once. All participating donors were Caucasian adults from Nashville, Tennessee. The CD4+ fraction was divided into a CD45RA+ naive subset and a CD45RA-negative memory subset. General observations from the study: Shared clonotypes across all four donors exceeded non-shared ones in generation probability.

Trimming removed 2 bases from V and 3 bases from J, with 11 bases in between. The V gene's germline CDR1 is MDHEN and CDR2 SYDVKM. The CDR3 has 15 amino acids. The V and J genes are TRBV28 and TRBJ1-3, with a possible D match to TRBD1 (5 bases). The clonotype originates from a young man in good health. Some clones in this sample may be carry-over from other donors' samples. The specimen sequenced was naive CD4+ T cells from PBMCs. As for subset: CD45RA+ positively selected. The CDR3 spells CASSLPGGDGNTIYF. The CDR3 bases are TGTGCCAGCAGTTTACCCGGGGGGGATGGAAACACCATATATTTT.